This T cell receptor beta chain was retrieved from a study of T cells in Graves' hyperthyroidism and ophthalmopathy. Study findings and constraints: Most thyroid clonotypes expanded above 0.001 appeared in blood too. Onset of ophthalmopathy came a median about 6.5 months after the model predicted it.

Researchers took RNA transcripts and amplified the TCR beta CDR3 regions from them. When the TCR CDR3 underwent first-round RT-PCR, the HTBI primer set was used. MiXCR, run by TCRdb on the multiplex PCR reads, gives a single entry per CDR3 protein. The table lists hundreds of thousands of distinct CDR3 sequences, roughly 14% of them singletons. Ophthalmopathy patients all had a Clinical Activity Score of at least 3, a NOSPECS grade of at least 4 and disease under 3 months old. Uncontrolled infection, other autoimmune disease, pregnancy or lactation excluded patients. With V trimmed by 7 bases and J by 4 bases, 9 bases remained unmatched. CDR3 length: 15 amino acids. CDR1 and CDR2 from the germline V gene are SNHLY and FYNNEI. This clonotype was detected a few times. Its antigen is unknown.

This sequence joins TRBV2 and TRBJ1-2, with 10 positions matching TRBD1. The TCR sequence derives from a woman aged 40-49 years with Graves' ophthalmopathy. The specimen was blood. The CDR3: CASTLDRGQGYGYTF. The CDR3 nucleotides read TGTGCCAGCACCCTTGACAGGGGGCAGGGCTATGGCTACACCTTC.